A selection of T cell receptor beta chains follows, all from one sample in a study of blood T cell repertoires in COVID-19. The assay was immunoSEQ multiplex PCR, and TCRdb's table has in-frame clones only and misses some. The table has approximately 51,000 clones, around nine tenths seen once. The sequenced sample was peripheral blood. The receptors derive from a man aged 50-60 years with active COVID-19. CDR3s include the opening cysteine and the closing phenylalanine or tryptophan. Expanded clones get a size class; other rows say once, few or many, or leave the size out.

TRBV2	TRBJ1-2	-	CASSGSNYGYTF
TRBV19	TRBJ2-1	-	CASSIGTSGANEQFF
TRBV4-2	TRBJ2-3	-	CASSPRVGPTQYF
TRBV6-5	TRBJ2-1	-	CASSFSLADYNEQFF
TRBV3-1/TRBV3-2	TRBJ1-1	-	CASSQVPGMNTEAFF
TRBV9	TRBJ2-2	-	CASSPRGTGSNTGELFF
TRBV24-1	TRBJ2-1	-	CATGTSGKAGQFF
TRBV7-9	TRBJ2-3	-	CASSPPRGSGTDTQYF
TRBV4-2	TRBJ2-1	-	CASSQDSQGLAGHNEQFF
TRBV11-2	TRBJ2-5	-	CASSSTGLAGGLETQYF
TRBV7-9	TRBJ1-2	few	CASSPQSGSSYTF
TRBV18	TRBJ2-1	-	CASSPTGLAEQFF
TRBV11-2	TRBJ1-1	once	CASRGSYTEAFF
TRBV4-2	TRBJ2-2	-	CASSQDQNTYTGELFF
TRBV4-1	TRBJ2-7	-	CASSQGVGELSYEQYF
TRBV7-9	TRBJ2-1	-	CASSFSSGRTNEQFF
TRBV24-1	TRBJ1-1	-	CATSDPSGTEAFF
TRBV27	TRBJ1-3	-	CASRLISGNTIYF
TRBV5-1	TRBJ2-1	-	CASSLLSGGAGEQFF
TRBV7-8	TRBJ1-3	-	CASSLGGGGAGGNTIYF
TRBV5-1	TRBJ2-1	-	CASSFSGISYNEQFF
TRBV9	TRBJ2-1	-	CASSTEGQGGFNEQFF
TRBV7-9	TRBJ2-1	-	CASSRGSGWNEQFF
TRBV29-1	TRBJ2-1	-	CSVEKQGSYNEQFF
TRBV19	TRBJ2-2	-	CATLDWNTGELFF
TRBV30	TRBJ1-1	-	CAWSRQTNTEAFF
TRBV6-1	TRBJ1-1	-	CASSERKQVMNTEAFF
TRBV27	TRBJ2-1	-	CASSSSGGVEQFF
TRBV5-1	TRBJ1-2	-	CASSVDRGGAGYGYTF
TRBV6-6	TRBJ2-7	-	CASMEGGPLKEQYF
TRBV7-2	TRBJ2-7	-	CASSSRVGAGRNEQYF
TRBV5-1	TRBJ1-1	-	CASSHTGTEAFF
TRBV5-6	TRBJ2-3	once	CASSLVLAGAFTDTQYF
TRBV4-3	TRBJ2-6	-	CASSQVAGNSGANVLTF
TRBV2	TRBJ2-3	-	CASRGLQNTDTQYF
TRBV18	TRBJ2-5	-	CASSSPRRPQYF
TRBV19	TRBJ2-7	-	CASSIGGYEQYF
TRBV5-1	TRBJ1-1	-	CASSLGQGVPNTEAFF